These T cell receptor beta chains were read from a single sample in a study of T-cell memory formation after mild COVID-19. A single record per CDR3 protein comes from TCRdb applying MiXCR to the 5' RACE reads. The table lists about 210,000 distinct CDR3 sequences, around 25% of them singletons, with 9.5% to 12% in the top ten. The sequenced sample consisted of PBMCs or a T cell subset sorted from them (not recorded which). These receptor sequences come from an adult woman who had mild COVID-19 (a few samples of this study predate the infection). Cell type and time point are not known. Each CDR3 is given with its conserved first and last residue. Each record gives: V gene, clone size, J gene, D gene, CDR3 DNA, CDR3 protein. D genes are given only for firm matches. Clone size is not always given. Where it is, it says once, few, many or a class for expanded clones.

>TRBV6-5|.|TRBJ2-7|TRBD1
TGTGCCAGCAGTTACGGGACAGGGGTCTACGAGCAGTACTTC
CASSYGTGVYEQYF
>TRBV7-2|.|TRBJ1-4|.
TGTGCCAGCAGCTTAGGACGTCATGAAAAACTGTTTTTT
CASSLGRHEKLFF
>TRBV19|few|TRBJ1-2|TRBD1
TGTGCCAGTAGTGAGACCGGGACAGGCACCTATGGCTACACCTTC
CASSETGTGTYGYTF
>TRBV30|.|TRBJ2-7|.
TGTGCCTGGAGTGAAGGCACGGCCTACGAGCAGTACTTC
CAWSEGTAYEQYF
>TRBV18|once|TRBJ2-1|TRBD2
TGTGCCAGCTCACCACCCCGGGAGGGCCTCGGTGAGCAGTTCTTC
CASSPPREGLGEQFF
>TRBV5-1|few|TRBJ2-3|.
TGCGCCAGCAGCGCCGTGGGCACAGATACGCAGTATTTT
CASSAVGTDTQYF
>TRBV19|.|TRBJ1-5|.
TGTGCCAGTCTGACAGTCTGGGGGGTGAATCAGCCCCAGCATTTT
CASLTVWGVNQPQHF
>TRBV20-1|few|TRBJ2-1|TRBD2
TGCAGTGCTAGAGATTGGCTAGCGGGAGCAAATGAGCAGTTCTTC
CSARDWLAGANEQFF
>TRBV12-3/TRBV12-4|few|TRBJ2-7|TRBD1
TGTGCCAGCAAAGGACAGGCTATCACCTACGAGCAGTACTTC
CASKGQAITYEQYF
>TRBV5-1|few|TRBJ2-2|.
TGCGCCAGCAGCTTCAGGAGGGCCACCGGGGAGCTGTTTTTT
CASSFRRATGELFF
>TRBV5-1|many|TRBJ2-3|.
TGCGCCAGCAGCTTGGGACCGCTTGCTGAAAACACAGATACGCAGTATTTT
CASSLGPLAENTDTQYF
>TRBV18|.|TRBJ2-5|TRBD2
TGTGCCAGCTCACCACCCTATGGACTAGCGGGAGGGGAGACCCAGTACTTC
CASSPPYGLAGGETQYF
>TRBV19|.|TRBJ2-1|.
TGTGCCAGTAGTGCAATCTACAATGAGCAGTTCTTC
CASSAIYNEQFF
>TRBV3-1|few|TRBJ2-1|.
TGTGCCAGCAGCCAACACCGTGGGTACAATGAGCAGTTCTTC
CASSQHRGYNEQFF
>TRBV27|few|TRBJ2-1|.
TGTGCCAGCAGTTCCACTACAGATTACAATGAGCAGTTCTTC
CASSSTTDYNEQFF
>TRBV12-3/TRBV12-4|.|TRBJ1-1|.
TGTGCCAGCAGTTTAGCGCTGGGAAGTGGGAACACTGAAGCTTTCTTT
CASSLALGSGNTEAFF
>TRBV6-6|.|TRBJ2-1|TRBD1
TGTGCCAGCACTCGACAGGGGGATTACAATGAGCAGTTCTTC
CASTRQGDYNEQFF
>TRBV7-9|few|TRBJ1-5|TRBD1
TGTGCCAGCAGCTTCGGACAGGGTGAGAGCAATCAGCCCCAGCATTTT
CASSFGQGESNQPQHF
>TRBV20-1|few|TRBJ1-4|.
TGCAGTGCACCCCGGACCAGTAGTGATGAAAAACTGTTTTTT
CSAPRTSSDEKLFF
>TRBV18|.|TRBJ1-1|.
TGTGCCAGCTCAACCTCGGCAGTTATGAACACTGAAGCTTTCTTT
CASSTSAVMNTEAFF
>TRBV21-1|.|TRBJ2-5|.
TGTGCCAGCAGCAAAGTCAGGGGGAGACAAGAGACCCAGTACTTC
CASSKVRGRQETQYF
>TRBV5-1|.|TRBJ2-3|TRBD1
TGCGCCAGCAGCTGGCAGGGGACAGGGACAGATACGCAGTATTTT
CASSWQGTGTDTQYF
>TRBV7-9|few|TRBJ2-6|.
TGTGCCAGCAGCGGCAAGGGACTTGGCGCTGGGGCCAACGTCCTGACTTTC
CASSGKGLGAGANVLTF
>TRBV5-1|.|TRBJ2-7|TRBD2
TGCGCCAGCACGTTAGCGGGAGGGGACGAGCAGTACTTC
CASTLAGGDEQYF
>TRBV4-2|few|TRBJ2-1|TRBD2
TGTGCCAGCAGCGACCCCACGAGCGGGAGAGGTAATGAGCAGTTCTTC
CASSDPTSGRGNEQFF
>TRBV5-1|few|TRBJ1-2|.
TGCGCCAGCAGCTTGGACACTACAGGGTATGGCTACACCTTC
CASSLDTTGYGYTF
>TRBV6-2/TRBV6-3|.|TRBJ2-1|.
TGTGCCAGCAGTTACGGGAGCGGGTACTACAATGAGCAGTTCTTC
CASSYGSGYYNEQFF
>TRBV6-5|.|TRBJ1-5|.
TGTGCCAGCAGTTACTCGAGAGGGTGGAATCAGCCCCAGCATTTT
CASSYSRGWNQPQHF
>TRBV20-1|once|TRBJ2-3|.
TGCAGTGCTTCCGAGGAGGGGGCTTTCACAGATACGCAGTATTTT
CSASEEGAFTDTQYF
>TRBV2|few|TRBJ1-1|.
TGTGCCAGCAGAGTGGACAGAACCTCGAACACTGAAGCTTTCTTT
CASRVDRTSNTEAFF
>TRBV14|.|TRBJ1-2|.
TGTGCCAGCAGCCAAGATGGGCGGGGACTCTATGGCTACACCTTC
CASSQDGRGLYGYTF
>TRBV29-1|.|TRBJ2-7|.
TGCAGCGTAACCCGTGAGTCCCACGAGCAGTACTTC
CSVTRESHEQYF